Detailed here is one T cell receptor (beta chain). What this receptor recognizes is not known. No clone much larger than this one lies a single base away; base qualities are absent. The data were taken from a study of vaccination and CD4 T cells after COVID-19 (dated 2022 in TCRdb). With regard to the full study: SARS-CoV-2 positivity had been established in the convalescent patients by nasal swab PCR, and mild disease was recorded in eight to ten of these patients and severe disease in one. The convalescent cohort comprised six males and four females, including two Hispanic individuals, seven Caucasians, two Asians and one multiracial person. Participants received two doses of either the Pfizer-BioNTech BNT162b2 vaccine (n=8) or the Moderna mRNA-1273 vaccine (n=2). Post-COVID blood samples from convalescent patients were collected a median of around 110 days after diagnosis, with a range of roughly 35 to 170 days. Post-vaccine blood samples were collected a median of about 72 days after the second vaccine dose, ranging from about 13 to 250 days. Culture stimuli were overlapping spike peptide pools from SARS-CoV-2 and from the common cold coronaviruses HCoV-NL63, HCoV-OC43 and HCoV-229E. Control cultures received a CEFX viral epitope pool as the positive control, an HIV-1 Nef peptide pool as the negative control, or no peptide. In roughly eleven COVID-19 convalescent patients and several infection-naive healthy vaccine recipients, the spike-specific CD4+ TCR repertoire before mRNA vaccination was compared with the repertoire after mRNA vaccination.

Receptors were amplified or captured by PCR. DNA from cultured CD4+ T cells was subjected to TCR sequencing with the Oncomine TCR Beta short-read assay at the Johns Hopkins FTIC core. The QIAamp micro DNA kit was used to extract genomic DNA from the cultured CD4+ T cells. The Oncomine TCR Beta libraries from cultured CD4+ T cells were pooled using unique dual indexes and then sequenced on an Illumina iSeq 100. Regarding the original processing steps: Non-productive sequences were removed, and CDR3s not starting with C, not ending with F or W, or shorter than 7 amino acids were discarded. Antigen-specific clonotypes were identified using the MANAFEST web application through comparison of peptide-stimulated wells with reference and other culture wells. To be called positive, a clone needed an FDR below 0.05, an odds ratio above 5, and a productive frequency above 0.1% in at least two of three replicate wells. A clonotype was classed as cross-reactive if the clonotype showed significant expansion both in SARS-CoV-2 spike wells and in at least one common cold coronavirus spike condition. Levenshtein distances (stringdist) and unrooted phylogenetic trees (ape) in R version 3.6.1 were used to assess CDR3 homology. TCRdb passed the public sequencing reads through fastp at Q25 and MiXCR, retaining productive beta sequences. Every distinct CDR3 protein forms one entry, paired with its most common genes and DNA. TCRdb, not the authors, supplied the V and J calls. For this sample there are about 16,000 distinct CDR3 sequences; less than 75% appear just once. 8% to 9.5% of the sample rests with the top ten.

V is pared back by 1 base and J by 5 bases, with 14 bases lying between the germline termini. From cysteine to phenylalanine, the CDR3 is 15 amino acids long. This entry keeps only the CDR3 DNA: 45 bases, framed from base 1. The treatment or condition label corresponds to: approximately nine-day PBMC culture with coronavirus spike peptide pools or control peptides (ViraFEST assay). The ViraFEST assay was used in the study, in which antigen-specific T cells were expanded with peptide pools and expanded clonotypes were subsequently identified by TCR sequencing. The positive SARS-CoV-2 PCR tests of the convalescent patients were dated from March to December 2020, before the Alpha, Beta and Delta variants emerged in the United States. Roughly 2 million PBMCs per well were cultured in IMDM with approximately 4.9% human AB serum and about 9.2 IU/ml IL-2, plus 10 ug/ml peptide pools. Half of the culture medium was replaced with fresh IL-2-containing medium on days 3 and 7. Once the cells had been in culture for 9 to 10 days, the EasySep CD4+ T cell isolation kit was used to isolate CD4+ T cells by negative selection. Ficoll-Paque Plus gradient centrifugation was used to isolate PBMCs from whole blood, and the isolated PBMCs were then either used fresh or cryopreserved at -140C. In general, triplicate wells were set up for every culture condition.

Paper-wide results and their limitations: Relatively few convalescent patients were included in the study, and early timepoints after natural infection were not analyzed. The median number of SARS-CoV-2-reactive clonotypes rose from 20 to 25 after infection to approximately 41 after vaccination, but the change was not significant. Among convalescent patients, a median about 90% of the SARS-CoV-2-reactive clones seen after vaccination appeared only after vaccination, which suggests priming specific to the vaccine. Nearly all vaccine-specific clones in convalescent patients (304 of 307) were mono-reactive for SARS-CoV-2 spike rather than cross-reactive with common cold coronaviruses.

This receptor was taken from a human donor who had recovered from COVID-19. The sequence links TRBV23-1 to TRBJ2-5; TRBD2 is a weak D gene call, 7 bases matching. TRBV23-1 is classed as an ORF, of uncertain function. Specimen: CD4+ T cells from blood, cultured in vitro. The CDR3 here reads CASSQFRGGMETQYF. The nucleotide sequence reads TGCGCCAGCAGTCAATTCCGCGGGGGCATGGAGACCCAGTACTTC.